The rows below give T cell receptor beta chains drawn from one sample of a study of blood T cell repertoires in COVID-19. Produced via immunoSEQ multiplex PCR; TCRdb's table is partial and in-frame only. Among 120,000 to 150,000 clones listed, just under 90% were seen once. The material sequenced was peripheral blood. The receptors come from a woman in her 50s with active or convalescent COVID-19. Both conserved end residues are trimmed from each CDR3. Each record gives: J gene, V gene, CDR3 protein.

J gene: TRBJ2-2; V gene: TRBV7-3; CDR3 protein: ASSLQPGIGTGELF
J gene: TRBJ1-5; V gene: TRBV4-1; CDR3 protein: ASSQVGGLNQPQH
J gene: TRBJ1-3; V gene: TRBV7-2; CDR3 protein: ASSPYGQLGNTIY
J gene: TRBJ1-2; V gene: TRBV7-9; CDR3 protein: ASSLLDVGSREESYT
J gene: TRBJ1-4; V gene: TRBV7-9; CDR3 protein: ASSSTGQGYNEKLF
J gene: TRBJ1-2; V gene: TRBV4-2; CDR3 protein: ASSQDDSAYYGYT
J gene: TRBJ1-2; V gene: TRBV7-2; CDR3 protein: ASSLSAWGTGDGYT
J gene: TRBJ1-6; V gene: TRBV30; CDR3 protein: AWSHGQGESPLH
J gene: TRBJ2-7; V gene: TRBV2; CDR3 protein: ASSESWTVRAGYEQY
J gene: TRBJ2-7; V gene: TRBV5-4; CDR3 protein: ASSSGRAINEQY
J gene: TRBJ1-1; V gene: TRBV7-3; CDR3 protein: ASSSLREGEPTEAF
J gene: TRBJ1-5; V gene: TRBV29-1; CDR3 protein: SVVETGDQPQH
J gene: TRBJ2-7; V gene: TRBV7-9; CDR3 protein: ASSADSFSSEQY
J gene: TRBJ2-5; V gene: TRBV5-1; CDR3 protein: ASSFQGQETQY
J gene: TRBJ2-7; V gene: TRBV28; CDR3 protein: ASGAENYEQY
J gene: TRBJ1-2; V gene: TRBV4-3; CDR3 protein: ASSQDWYHSGTDYGYT
J gene: TRBJ1-3; V gene: TRBV19; CDR3 protein: ASSIQTGTASGNTIY
J gene: TRBJ1-5; V gene: TRBV6-6; CDR3 protein: ASSYPPGQGDQPQH
J gene: TRBJ2-7; V gene: TRBV5-4; CDR3 protein: ASSFGGLSSYEQY
J gene: TRBJ2-7; V gene: TRBV27; CDR3 protein: ASKQRVTSRAYEQY
J gene: TRBJ2-7; V gene: TRBV19; CDR3 protein: ASSLGQGSDEQY
J gene: TRBJ2-2; V gene: TRBV12-3/TRBV12-4; CDR3 protein: ASTGTGELF
J gene: TRBJ1-2; V gene: TRBV19; CDR3 protein: ASNAANYGYT
J gene: TRBJ1-3; V gene: TRBV7-2; CDR3 protein: ASSSRDKTGNTIY
J gene: TRBJ2-5; V gene: TRBV7-9; CDR3 protein: ASSLASGVETQY